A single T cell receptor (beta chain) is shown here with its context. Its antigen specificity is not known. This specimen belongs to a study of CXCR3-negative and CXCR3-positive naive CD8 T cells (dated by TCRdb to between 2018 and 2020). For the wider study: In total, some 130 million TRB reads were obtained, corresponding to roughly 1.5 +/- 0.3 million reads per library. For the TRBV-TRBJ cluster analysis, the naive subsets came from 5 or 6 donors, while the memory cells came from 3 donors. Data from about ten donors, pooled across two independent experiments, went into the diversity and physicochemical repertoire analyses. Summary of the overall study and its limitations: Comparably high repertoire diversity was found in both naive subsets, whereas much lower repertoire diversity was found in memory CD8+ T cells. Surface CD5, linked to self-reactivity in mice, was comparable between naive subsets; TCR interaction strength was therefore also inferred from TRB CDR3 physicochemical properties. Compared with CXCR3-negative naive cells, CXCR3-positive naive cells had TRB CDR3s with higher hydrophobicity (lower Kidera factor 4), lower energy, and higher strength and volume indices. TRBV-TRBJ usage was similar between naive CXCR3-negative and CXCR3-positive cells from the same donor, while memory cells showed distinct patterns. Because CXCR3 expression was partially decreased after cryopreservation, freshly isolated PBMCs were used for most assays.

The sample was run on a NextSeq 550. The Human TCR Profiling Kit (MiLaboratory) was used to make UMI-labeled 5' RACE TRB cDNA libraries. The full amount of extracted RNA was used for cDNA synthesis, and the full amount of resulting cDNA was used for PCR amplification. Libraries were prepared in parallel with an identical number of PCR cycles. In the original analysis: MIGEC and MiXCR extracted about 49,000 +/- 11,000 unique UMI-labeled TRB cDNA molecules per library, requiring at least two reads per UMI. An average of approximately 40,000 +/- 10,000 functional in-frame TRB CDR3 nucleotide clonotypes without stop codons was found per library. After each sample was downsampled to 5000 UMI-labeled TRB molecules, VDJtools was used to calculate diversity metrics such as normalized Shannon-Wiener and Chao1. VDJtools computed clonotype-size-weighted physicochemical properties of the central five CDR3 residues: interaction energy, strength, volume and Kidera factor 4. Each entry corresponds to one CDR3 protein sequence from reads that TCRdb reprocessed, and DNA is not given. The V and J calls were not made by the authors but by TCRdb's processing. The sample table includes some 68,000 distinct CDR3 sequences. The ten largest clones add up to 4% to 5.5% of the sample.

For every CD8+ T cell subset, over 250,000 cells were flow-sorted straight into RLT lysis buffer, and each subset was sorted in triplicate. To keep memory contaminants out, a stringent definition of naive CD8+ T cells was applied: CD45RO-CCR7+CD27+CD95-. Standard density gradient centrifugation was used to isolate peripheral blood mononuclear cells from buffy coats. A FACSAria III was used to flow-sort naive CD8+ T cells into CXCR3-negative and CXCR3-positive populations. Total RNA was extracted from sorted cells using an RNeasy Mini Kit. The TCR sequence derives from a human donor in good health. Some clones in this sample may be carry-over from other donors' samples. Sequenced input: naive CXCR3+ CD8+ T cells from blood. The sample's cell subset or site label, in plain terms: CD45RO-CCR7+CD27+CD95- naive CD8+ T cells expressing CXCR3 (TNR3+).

The CDR3: CSARDLGRSISYEQYF. The chain links TRBV20-1 with TRBJ2-7; lacking DNA, the TRBD1 call made by TCRdb goes unchecked. The CDR3 numbers 16 residues from cysteine through phenylalanine. No DNA sequence is on record. Taken from the germline V gene (reference sequence), the CDR1 and CDR2 loops are DFQATT and SNEGSKA.